Detailed here is one T cell receptor beta chain. Its antigen has not been determined. The sample holds no much larger clone one base away, and base qualities are not on file. TCRbeta CDR3 regions were amplified from genomic DNA by means of the immunoSEQ Assay, a bias-controlled multiplex PCR. As for the original processing: Nucleated cell counts per sample were estimated from amplification of reference gene primers within the assay. Sequence reads were collapsed and filtered to measure the absolute abundance of every unique TCRbeta CDR3 rearrangement. For each sample, productive Simpson clonality was calculated by taking the square root of Simpson's diversity index across productive rearrangements. Imported from immuneACCESS, the table was reduced by TCRdb to in-frame sequences with V and J called. These copies leave out some clones; in studies compared against another copy, an unresolved V gene accounts for under half, and the cause of the remainder is not known. The V and J calls and the clone size are those of that table, but D and trimming were determined from the DNA. This sample has approximately 290,000 clones in its table, and 91% of those were observed once. The top ten clones comprise over 2% of the sample.

One collaborating source in Seattle enrolled patients while the patients were actively infected and followed the patients over time throughout the course of disease. The collaborating institutions used their own protocols to collect whole blood in K2EDTA tubes. For TCRbeta analysis, collaborators shipped samples in one of three forms: frozen whole blood, isolated PBMCs, or DNA extracted from either of those sample types. This specimen belongs to a study of blood T cell repertoires in COVID-19 (TCRdb year 2020). About the full investigation: Samples covering the acute and convalescent phases of COVID-19 were provided by collaborators in the United States, Italy and Spain. The prospective study material was composed of cDNA or gDNA derived from T cells, B-cell-depleted T cells, or PBMCs. The dataset comprised deeply sampled blood TCRbeta repertoires from subjects exposed to, actively infected with, or recovered from COVID-19. The repertoires were released in a freely available public database intended as a resource for research on the immune response to SARS-CoV-2. Samples were obtained from the ongoing ImmuneRACE study (first 160 participants) and from 950 to 1,500 subjects provided by 6 global collaborators. A de-identified subject ID, COVID-19 status, age in years and sex were almost always included in the sample metadata. HLA class I and class II types, where available, came from metadata supplied by the sample provider rather than from assay-based typing.

The research as a whole found: The amount of clinical and demographic metadata varied by source and participant and was provided uncurated.

This TCR derives from a woman in her twenties or thirties with COVID-19, enrolled during active disease. The source material was peripheral blood.

CDR3 region: CATSRDLLRLTAGARDTQYF. The base sequence is TGTGCCACCAGCAGAGATCTGCTAAGACTGACGGCGGGAGCGCGAGATACGCAGTATTTT. The rearrangement combines TRBV15 with TRBJ2-3; TRBD2 agrees with 7 junctional bases. CDR1 and CDR2, per the germline V gene (reference sequence), are LNHNV and YYDKDF. V lost 0 bases and J lost 5 bases, and the count of bases not matched to a germline gene is 20. From cysteine to phenylalanine, the CDR3 is 20 amino acids long. This entry keeps only the CDR3 DNA: 60 bases, framed from base 1.